This record looks at one T cell receptor beta chain sequence and its context. What it recognizes is unknown. These data belong to a study of OX40 agonist ivuxolimab in advanced cancers. As for the study in general: The study gave patients intravenous ivuxolimab at 0.01 to 10 mg/kg every 2 weeks. Overall study findings and caveats: Expanded clones were, on average, more numerous in CD8+ T cells than in CD4+. Among the lowest peripheral clonal expansion occurred in 0.1-3.0 mg/kg partial responders.

The V segment lost 3 bases and the J segment 7 bases; nucleotides outside the gene matches: 8. Germline CDR1 PRHDT, CDR2 FYEKMQ (reference sequence). The CDR3 is 14 residues long. Libraries were prepared by immunoSEQ multiplex PCR; TCRdb keeps only in-frame clonotypes and omits some of them. The profile shows tens of thousands of clones, roughly 80% of them singletons. Drawing of blood for sampling happened at baseline, at cycle 4 day 1, and at cycle 7 day 1. This chain joins TRBV13 and TRBJ1-1; 7 bases align to TRBD1. The material was CD4+ or CD8+ T cells sorted from blood, obtained in a trial of the OX40 agonist ivuxolimab. The receptor was isolated from an adult with an advanced solid tumor such as melanoma, head and neck, liver or kidney cancer. CDR3: CASSFNRGGYEAFF. The CDR3 region has the DNA TGTGCCAGCAGCTTCAACAGGGGAGGCTATGAAGCTTTCTTT. Variable domain in full (rest from reference TRBV13 and TRBJ1-1): AAGVIQSPRHLIKEKRETATLKCYPIPRHDTVYWYQQGPGQDPQFLISFYEKMQSDKGSIPDRFSAQQFSDYHSELNMSSLELGDSALYFCASSFNRGGYEAFFGQGTRLTVV.